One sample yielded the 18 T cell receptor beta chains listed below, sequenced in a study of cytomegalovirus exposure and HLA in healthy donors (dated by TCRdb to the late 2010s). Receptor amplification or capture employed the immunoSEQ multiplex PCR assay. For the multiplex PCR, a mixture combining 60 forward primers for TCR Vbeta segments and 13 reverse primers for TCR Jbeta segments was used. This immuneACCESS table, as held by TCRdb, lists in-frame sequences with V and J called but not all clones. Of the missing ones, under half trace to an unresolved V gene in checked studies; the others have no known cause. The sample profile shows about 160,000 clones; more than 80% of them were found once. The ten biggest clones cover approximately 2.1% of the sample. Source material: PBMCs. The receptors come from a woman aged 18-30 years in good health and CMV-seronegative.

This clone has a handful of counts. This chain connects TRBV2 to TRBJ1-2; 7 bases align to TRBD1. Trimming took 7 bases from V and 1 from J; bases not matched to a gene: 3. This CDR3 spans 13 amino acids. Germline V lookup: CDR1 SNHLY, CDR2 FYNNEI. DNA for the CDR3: TGTGCCAGCAAACAGGGGAGTAACTATGGCTACACCTTC. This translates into CASKQGSNYGYTF.

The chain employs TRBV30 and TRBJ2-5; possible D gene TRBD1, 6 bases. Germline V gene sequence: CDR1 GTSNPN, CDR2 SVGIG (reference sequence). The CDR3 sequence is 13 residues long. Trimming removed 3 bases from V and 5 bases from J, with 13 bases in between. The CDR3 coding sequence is TGTGCCTGGAGCGTACAGGGCGGGGAGACCCAGTACTTC. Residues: CAWSVQGGETQYF.

CDR3 region: CASRTQGDTEAFF. CDR3 sequence (DNA): TGTGCCAGCAGGACGCAGGGGGACACTGAAGCTTTCTTT. V and J are TRBV2 and TRBJ1-1; 7 nucleotides align to TRBD1. V lost 6 bases, J lost 3 bases, and 4 bases stayed unmatched. Germline assignment: CDR1 SNHLY and CDR2 FYNNEI. The CDR3 consists of 13 residues.

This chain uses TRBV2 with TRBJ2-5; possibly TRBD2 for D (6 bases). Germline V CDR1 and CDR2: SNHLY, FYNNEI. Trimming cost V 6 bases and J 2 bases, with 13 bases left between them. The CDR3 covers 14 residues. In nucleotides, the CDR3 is TGTGCCAGCAGATTAAGGGACTTACAAGAGACCCAGTACTTC. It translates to CASRLRDLQETQYF.

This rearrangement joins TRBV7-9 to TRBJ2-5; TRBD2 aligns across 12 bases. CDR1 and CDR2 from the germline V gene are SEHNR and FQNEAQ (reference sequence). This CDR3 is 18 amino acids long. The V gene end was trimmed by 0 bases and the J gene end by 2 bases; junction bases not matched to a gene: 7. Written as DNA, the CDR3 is TGTGCCAGCAGCTTAGCTCGTGAGACTAGCGGGGGACAAGAGACCCAGTACTTC. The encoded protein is CASSLARETSGGQETQYF.

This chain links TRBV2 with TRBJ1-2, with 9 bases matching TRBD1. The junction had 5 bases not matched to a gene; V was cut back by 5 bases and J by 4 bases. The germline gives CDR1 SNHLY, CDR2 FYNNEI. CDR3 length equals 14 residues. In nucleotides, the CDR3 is TGTGCCAGCAGTTCGGGACAGGGCTCCTATGGCTACACCTTC. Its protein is CASSSGQGSYGYTF.

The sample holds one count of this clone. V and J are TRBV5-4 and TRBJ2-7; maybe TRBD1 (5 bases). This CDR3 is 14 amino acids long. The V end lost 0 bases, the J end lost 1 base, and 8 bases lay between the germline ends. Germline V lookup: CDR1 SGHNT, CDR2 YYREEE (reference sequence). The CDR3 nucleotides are TGTGCCAGCAGCTTGGAACAGGCTTCCTACGAGCAGTACTTC. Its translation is CASSLEQASYEQYF.

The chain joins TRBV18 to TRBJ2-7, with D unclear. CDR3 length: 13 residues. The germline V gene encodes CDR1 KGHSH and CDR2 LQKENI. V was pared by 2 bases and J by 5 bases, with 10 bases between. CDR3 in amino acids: CASSPKQLHEQYF. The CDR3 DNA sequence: TGTGCCAGCTCACCAAAACAGCTCCACGAGCAGTACTTC.

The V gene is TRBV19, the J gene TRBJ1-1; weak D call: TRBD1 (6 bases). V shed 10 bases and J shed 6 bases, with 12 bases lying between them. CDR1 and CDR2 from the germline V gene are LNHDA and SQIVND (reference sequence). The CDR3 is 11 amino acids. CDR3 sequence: CATSGVSEAFF. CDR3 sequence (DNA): TGTGCCACCTCAGGGGTCTCTGAAGCTTTCTTT.

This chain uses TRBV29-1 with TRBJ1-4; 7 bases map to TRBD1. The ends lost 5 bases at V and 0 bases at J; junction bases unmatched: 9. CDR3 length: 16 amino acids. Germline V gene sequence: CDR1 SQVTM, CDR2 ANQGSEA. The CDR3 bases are TGCAGCGTTTCCGGGACAGCTCTTGCAACTAATGAAAAACTGTTTTTT. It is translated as CSVSGTALATNEKLFF.

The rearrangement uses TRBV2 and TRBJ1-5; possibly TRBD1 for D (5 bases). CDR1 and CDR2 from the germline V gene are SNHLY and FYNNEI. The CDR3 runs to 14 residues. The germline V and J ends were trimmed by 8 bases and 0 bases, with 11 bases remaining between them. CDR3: CASGGTDSNQPQHF. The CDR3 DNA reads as TGTGCCAGCGGGGGGACGGATAGCAATCAGCCCCAGCATTTT.

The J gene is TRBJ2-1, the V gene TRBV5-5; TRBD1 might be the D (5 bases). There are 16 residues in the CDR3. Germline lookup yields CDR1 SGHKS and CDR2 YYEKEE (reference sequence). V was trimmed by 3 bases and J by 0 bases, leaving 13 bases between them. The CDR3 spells CASSWVDKSSYNEQFF. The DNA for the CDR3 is TGTGCCAGCAGCTGGGTGGACAAGAGCTCCTACAATGAGCAGTTCTTC.

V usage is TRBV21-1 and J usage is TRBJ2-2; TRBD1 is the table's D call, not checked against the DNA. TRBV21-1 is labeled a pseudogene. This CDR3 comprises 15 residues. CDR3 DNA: TGTGCCAGCAGCACGACTCCAGGGGCTACCGGGGAGCTGTTTTTT. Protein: CASSTTPGATGELFF.

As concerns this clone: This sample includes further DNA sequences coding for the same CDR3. CDR3 amino acids: CASSPAASYEQYF. For the CDR3, the DNA is TGTGCCAGCTCACCCGCGGCGTCCTACGAGCAGTACTTC. The V gene is TRBV18, the J gene TRBJ2-7; D gene uncertain. Trimming shortened V by 3 bases and J by 1 base, and 7 bases separated the two germline ends. The CDR3 length is 13 residues. The germline CDR1 and CDR2 sequences are KGHSH and LQKENI.

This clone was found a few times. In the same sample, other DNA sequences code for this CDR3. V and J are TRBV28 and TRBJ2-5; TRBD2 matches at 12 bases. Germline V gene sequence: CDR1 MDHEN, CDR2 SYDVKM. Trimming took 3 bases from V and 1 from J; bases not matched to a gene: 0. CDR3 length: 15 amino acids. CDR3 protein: CASSLTSGGQETQYF. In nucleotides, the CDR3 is TGTGCCAGCAGTTTGACTAGCGGGGGCCAAGAGACCCAGTACTTC.

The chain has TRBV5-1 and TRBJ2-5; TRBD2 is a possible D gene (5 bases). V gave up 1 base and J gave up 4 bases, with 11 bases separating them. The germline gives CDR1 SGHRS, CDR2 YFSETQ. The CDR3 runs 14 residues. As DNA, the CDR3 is TGCGCCAGCAGCTTGAATCGGGGTTCAGAGACCCAGTACTTC. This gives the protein CASSLNRGSETQYF.

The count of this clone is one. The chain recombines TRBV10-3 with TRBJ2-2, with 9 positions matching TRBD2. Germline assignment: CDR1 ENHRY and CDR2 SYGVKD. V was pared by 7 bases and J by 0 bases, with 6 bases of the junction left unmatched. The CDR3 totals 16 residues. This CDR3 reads CAITSGKYTNTGELFF. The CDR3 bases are TGTGCCATCACTAGCGGGAAGTACACGAACACCGGGGAGCTGTTTTTT.

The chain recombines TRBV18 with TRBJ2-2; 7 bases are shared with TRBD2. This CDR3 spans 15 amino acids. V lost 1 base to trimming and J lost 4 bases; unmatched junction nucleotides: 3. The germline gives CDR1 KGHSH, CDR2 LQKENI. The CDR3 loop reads CASSPLRERTGELFF. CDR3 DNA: TGTGCCAGCTCACCACTGCGGGAGCGCACCGGGGAGCTGTTTTTT. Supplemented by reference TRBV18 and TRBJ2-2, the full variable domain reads NAGVMQNPRHLVRRRGQEARLRCSPMKGHSHVYWYRQLPEEGLKFMVYLQKENIIDESGMPKERFSAEFPKEGPSILRIQQVVRGDSAAYFCASSPLRERTGELFFGEGSRLTVL.